The entry below describes one TCR beta chain. Its antigen remains unidentified. Starting from roughly 540 ng of total RNA, TCR beta cDNA was produced with a primer in the constant region. For TCR beta, libraries were produced by three nested multiplex PCR rounds using slightly modified ARM-PCR. The first two PCR rounds used TRBV1-TRBV30 forward primers with a C-beta reverse primer, 9 to 11 cycles each. TCRdb independently ran MiXCR on the multiplex PCR reads; one entry per CDR3 protein. The repertoire has 100,000 to 120,000 distinct CDR3 sequences, roughly 80% of them found once; the top ten carry approximately 18%. Total RNA and DNA came together from roughly 20-30 mg of bulk tissue without cell sorting. The sample comes from a study of tumor-infiltrating lymphocytes in primary liver carcinoma. Study-wide results and limits: Tumor region pairs shared more overlap than did tumor-adjacent and tumor-blood pairs. Found in all five tumor regions were only about 7-24% of top clones.

The CDR3 runs to 15 residues. V lost 4 bases to trimming and J lost 7 bases, with 20 bases between them. Germline V gene sequence: CDR1 MDHEN, CDR2 SYDVKM. The TCR comes from a middle-aged man with primary liver carcinoma and hepatitis B virus infection. Material: liver tumor tissue from sampling region 3. The sample's subset: tumor region T3, left-lateral pole. The rearrangement links TRBV28 to TRBJ2-7; no clear D. The CDR3 here is CASSSPAGSRYEQYF. The CDR3 DNA reads TGTGCCAGCAGTTCCCCCGCTGGCAGTAGATATGAGCAGTACTTC.